One T cell receptor beta chain is described in this entry. This clonotype showed up many times. This clone's antigen is unknown. Base-call qualities are not available, and no considerably larger clone is one nucleotide away. The library came from multiplex PCR. The instrument was an Illumina HiSeq 4000. iRepertoire HTBI primers and Arm-PCR amplification of CDR3 regions were used to construct TCR beta libraries. PCR products were gel purified before sequencing. The study's own analysis went as follows. A total of some 60 TRBV and 14 TRBJ segments were identified across samples and were used for gene usage analysis of CDR3 amino acid clonotypes. COPE and FqMerger were used to merge filtered high-quality paired reads into contigs. BLAST was used to align contigs to IMGT TRBV, TRBD and TRBJ reference genes, with CDR3 defined following IMGT. Any clonotype with a frequency above 0.1% was classified as a highly expanded clone. Repertoire diversity was measured by Shannon entropy, and V-J evenness by the Gini coefficient. Clonotypes shared by more than one individual were considered public. TCRdb took the public reads, trimmed them with fastp at Q25, ran MiXCR for clone calling and kept in-frame beta chains. Duplicate CDR3 protein sequences are folded into a single record with the most common DNA and genes. It is TCRdb's table, rather than the study itself, that gives the V and J calls and clone size. This sample is represented by more than 350,000 distinct CDR3 sequences; under 25% of them were singletons. Around an eighth of the sample is held by the ten biggest clonotypes.

This specimen belongs to a study of regulatory T cells in long-lasting Graves disease (dated by TCRdb to the early 2020s). Background on the whole study: Persistent Graves' disease meant more than 5 years of antithyroid drug treatment with TSH receptor autoantibodies that stayed positive. This study used TCR sequencing and RNA sequencing of peripheral blood to compare persistent Graves' disease patients against newly diagnosed Graves' disease patients. The study took place in China and was registered as a clinical trial. A total of approximately 35 samples were covered by TCR sequencing, comprising approximately 13 persistent and approximately 20 newly diagnosed Graves' disease patients. In the clinical cohort, patients with persistent Graves' disease had used antithyroid drugs for an average of about 9.3 years.

Cut back by 6 bases and 6 bases, the V and J ends lie 11 bases apart. Reading the germline V gene gives CDR1 MDHEN and CDR2 SYDVKM. Measured from the cysteine to the phenylalanine, the CDR3 is 12 residues long. Only the CDR3 portion is preserved as DNA: 36 bases, with reading frame beginning at the first base. Broad study findings and their caveats: Persistent disease showed preferential use of TRBV28, TRBJ1-2 and TRBJ2-5, whereas newly diagnosed disease favored TRBV20-1 and TRBJ2-1. Only the TCR beta chain was sequenced and analyzed. More public clonotypes were shared among persistent patients (over 2,500) than among newly diagnosed patients (roughly 1,000). Peripheral blood alone was examined, since thyroid tissue, which constituted the primary lesion, could not be accessed. Lower TCR Shannon entropy and fewer highly expanded clones were observed in persistent Graves' disease patients than in newly diagnosed patients, which suggested clonal expansion. The authors noted that the small sample size was a limitation that may lower accuracy.

In light of the paper, this sample's time point label describes: persistent/refractory GD, antithyroid drugs over 5 years with positive TRAb. For both TCR sequencing and RNA sequencing, RNA was extracted from PBMCs using TRIzol. The diagnosis of Graves' disease was made according to American Thyroid Association guidelines. Recruitment of patients was carried out at an endocrinology department in Xi'an, China. From each patient, about 8.9 milliliters of peripheral blood was collected into an EDTA anticoagulant tube. Ficoll Paque Plus density gradient separation was used to isolate PBMCs, and no further T cell sorting was performed. An Agilent 2100 Bioanalyzer and agarose gel were used to assess RNA quality, and a NanoDrop 2000 was used to measure RNA concentration.

Recombination linked TRBV28 to TRBJ2-5; a tentative D call is TRBD2 (5 bases match). The sequences come from peripheral blood mononuclear cells (PBMCs), collected when the disease was refractory, from a patient treated with antithyroid drugs. The sequence derives from a female donor with Graves disease. At the DNA level, the sequence is TGTGCCAGCAGGGCGGGTGGGCAGACCCAGTACTTC. This codes for CASRAGGQTQYF.